A selection of T cell receptor beta chains follows, all from one sample in a study of T cell changes during pregnancy in multiple sclerosis. The protocol was immunoSEQ multiplex PCR, while the TCRdb copy is restricted to in-frame clones and leaves out a portion. The repertoire includes 35,000 to 55,000 clones, 80% to 90% of them detected once, and over 1% sits in the top ten. Here the sequenced sample was CD4+ T cells from peripheral blood mononuclear cells, taken after pregnancy. Receptors originate from a female donor with multiple sclerosis, enrolled in a pregnancy study. CDR3s include the opening cysteine and the closing phenylalanine or tryptophan. Each record gives: clone size, D gene, J gene, V gene, CDR3 protein, CDR3 DNA. The D gene is left open where the match is weak. Clone size is shown for a subset of rows, as once, few, many or a class of expanded clone.

size: .; D: TRBD2; J: TRBJ2-1; V: TRBV6-4; CDR3: CASSGSTSGRYEQFF; DNA: TGTGCCAGCAGTGGAAGTACTAGCGGGAGGTATGAGCAGTTCTTC
size: .; D: TRBD2; J: TRBJ2-1; V: TRBV29-1; CDR3: CSVYGGAEQFF; DNA: TGCAGCGTTTACGGGGGGGCTGAGCAGTTCTTC
size: once; D: .; J: TRBJ2-7; V: TRBV5-1; CDR3: CASSLLGGSYEQYF; DNA: TGCGCCAGCAGCTTGTTAGGGGGTAGCTACGAGCAGTACTTC
size: .; D: .; J: TRBJ2-3; V: TRBV2; CDR3: CASRRDFTDTQYF; DNA: TGTGCCAGCAGGCGGGATTTCACAGATACGCAGTATTTT
size: .; D: .; J: TRBJ2-5; V: TRBV1; CDR3: CTSSQPGGRRQETQYF; DNA: TGCACCAGCAGCCAGCCCGGGGGGCGGCGACAAGAGACCCAGTACTTC
size: .; D: TRBD2; J: TRBJ2-1; V: TRBV5-1; CDR3: CASSWTAGVNNEQFF; DNA: TGCGCCAGCAGCTGGACAGCGGGAGTAAACAATGAGCAGTTCTTC
size: .; D: TRBD1; J: TRBJ1-2; V: TRBV28; CDR3: CASSQGQGAGGYTF; DNA: TGTGCCAGCAGTCAGGGACAGGGGGCAGGTGGCTACACCTTC
size: .; D: TRBD1; J: TRBJ1-1; V: TRBV7-2; CDR3: CASSLGTGGVPTWAFF; DNA: TGTGCCAGCAGCCTAGGGACAGGTGGTGTGCCAACCTGGGCTTTCTTT
size: once; D: TRBD2; J: TRBJ2-1; V: TRBV19; CDR3: CASSTDLRLAGGPSDEQFF; DNA: TGTGCCAGTAGTACAGACCTTCGACTAGCGGGAGGGCCCTCGGATGAGCAGTTCTTC
size: .; D: TRBD1; J: TRBJ1-2; V: TRBV4-1; CDR3: CASSLRSSGGNGYTF; DNA: TGCGCCAGCAGCTTAAGATCGTCAGGGGGCAATGGCTACACCTTC
size: once; D: .; J: TRBJ1-5; V: TRBV28; CDR3: CASSLGTKTQPQHF; DNA: TGTGCCAGCAGTTTAGGTACAAAAACACAGCCCCAGCATTTT
size: .; D: TRBD2; J: TRBJ2-7; V: TRBV2; CDR3: CASSPGTSSGGKQYF; DNA: TGTGCCAGCAGTCCCGGGACTAGTTCTGGTGGGAAGCAGTACTTC
size: .; D: .; J: TRBJ1-2; V: TRBV5-4; CDR3: CASNLGQDYGYTF; DNA: TGTGCCAGCAACTTGGGGCAGGACTATGGCTACACCTTC
size: .; D: .; J: TRBJ1-5; V: TRBV19; CDR3: CASSLDRRGQPQHF; DNA: TGTGCCAGTAGCCTAGACAGGCGTGGGCAGCCCCAGCATTTT
size: .; D: TRBD2; J: TRBJ2-1; V: TRBV6-6; CDR3: CASSFPTSGRNNEQFF; DNA: TGTGCCAGCAGTTTTCCAACTAGCGGGAGGAACAATGAGCAGTTCTTC
size: .; D: .; J: TRBJ1-1; V: TRBV5-4; CDR3: CASSPTLGEGTEAFF; DNA: TGTGCCAGCAGCCCGACCTTGGGGGAGGGGACTGAAGCTTTCTTT
size: .; D: TRBD1; J: TRBJ2-7; V: TRBV7-9; CDR3: CASSRDRGRYEQYF; DNA: TGTGCCAGCAGCCGGGACAGGGGGCGGTACGAGCAGTACTTC
size: .; D: .; J: TRBJ1-1; V: TRBV25-1; CDR3: CASSETGTGRRAFF; DNA: TGTGCCAGCAGTGAAACCGGGACGGGGAGGCGAGCTTTCTTT
size: .; D: TRBD1; J: TRBJ2-2; V: TRBV6-6; CDR3: CASSYTGGTGELFF; DNA: TGTGCCAGCAGTTACACAGGGGGCACCGGGGAGCTGTTTTTT
size: .; D: TRBD1; J: TRBJ2-7; V: TRBV6-6; CDR3: CASSFGTGLYEQYF; DNA: TGTGCCAGCAGTTTTGGGACAGGACTCTACGAGCAGTACTTC